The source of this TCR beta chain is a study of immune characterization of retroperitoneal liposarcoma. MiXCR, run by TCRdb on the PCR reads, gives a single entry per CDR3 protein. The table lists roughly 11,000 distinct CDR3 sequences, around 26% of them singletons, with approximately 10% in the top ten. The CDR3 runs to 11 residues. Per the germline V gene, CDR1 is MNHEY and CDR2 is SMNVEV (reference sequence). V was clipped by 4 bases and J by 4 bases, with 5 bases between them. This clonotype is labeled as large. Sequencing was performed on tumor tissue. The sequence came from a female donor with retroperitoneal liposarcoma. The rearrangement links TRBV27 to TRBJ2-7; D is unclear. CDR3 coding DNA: TGTGCCAGCAGTTCCTCTTACGAGCAGTACTTC. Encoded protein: CASSSSYEQYF.